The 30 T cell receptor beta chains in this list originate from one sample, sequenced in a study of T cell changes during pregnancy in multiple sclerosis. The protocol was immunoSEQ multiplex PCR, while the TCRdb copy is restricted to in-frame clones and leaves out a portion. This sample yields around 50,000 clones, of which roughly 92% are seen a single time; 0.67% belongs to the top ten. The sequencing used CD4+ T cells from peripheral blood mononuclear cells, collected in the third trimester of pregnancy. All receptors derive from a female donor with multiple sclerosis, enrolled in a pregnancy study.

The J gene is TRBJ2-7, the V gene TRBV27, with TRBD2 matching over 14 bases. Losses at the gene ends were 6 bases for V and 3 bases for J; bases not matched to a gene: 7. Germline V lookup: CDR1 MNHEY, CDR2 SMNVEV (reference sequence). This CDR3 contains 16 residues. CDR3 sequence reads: CASRPRGTSGSYEQYF. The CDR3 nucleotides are TGTGCCAGCAGGCCAAGGGGGACTAGCGGGAGCTACGAGCAGTACTTC.

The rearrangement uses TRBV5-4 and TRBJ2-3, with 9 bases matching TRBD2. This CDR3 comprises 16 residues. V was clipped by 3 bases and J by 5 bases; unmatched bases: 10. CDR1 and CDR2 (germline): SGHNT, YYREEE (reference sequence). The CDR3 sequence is CASSWIAGARVDTQYF. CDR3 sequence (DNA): TGTGCCAGCAGCTGGATAGCGGGAGCCCGGGTAGATACGCAGTATTTT. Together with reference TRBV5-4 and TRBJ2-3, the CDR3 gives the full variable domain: ETGVTQSPTHLIKTRGQQVTLRCSSQSGHNTVSWYQQALGQGPQFIFQYYREEENGRGNFPPRFSGLQFPNYSSELNVNALELDDSALYLCASSWIAGARVDTQYFGPGTRLTVL.

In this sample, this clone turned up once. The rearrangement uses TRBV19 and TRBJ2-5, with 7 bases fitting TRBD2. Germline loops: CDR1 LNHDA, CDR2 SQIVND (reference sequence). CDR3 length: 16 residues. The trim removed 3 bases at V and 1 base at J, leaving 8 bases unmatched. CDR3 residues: CASSILMPGGQETQYF. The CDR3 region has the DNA TGTGCCAGTAGTATCCTAATGCCGGGAGGCCAAGAGACCCAGTACTTC. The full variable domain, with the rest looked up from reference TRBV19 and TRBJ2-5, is DGGITQSPKYLFRKEGQNVTLSCEQNLNHDAMYWYRQDPGQGLRLIYYSQIVNDFQKGDIAEGYSVSREKKESFPLTVTSAQKNPTAFYLCASSILMPGGQETQYFGPGTRLLVL.

CDR3 in DNA: TGTGCCAGCAGTGAAGCCATAGCCGGGACTAGCCAAATCTACGAGCAGTACTTC. It codes for CASSEAIAGTSQIYEQYF. The gene calls are TRBV6-1 and TRBJ2-7; 9 nucleotides agree with TRBD2. Germline values: CDR1 MNHNS, CDR2 SASEGT. Losses at the gene ends were 0 bases for V and 3 bases for J; bases not matched to a gene: 12. This CDR3 comprises 18 residues.

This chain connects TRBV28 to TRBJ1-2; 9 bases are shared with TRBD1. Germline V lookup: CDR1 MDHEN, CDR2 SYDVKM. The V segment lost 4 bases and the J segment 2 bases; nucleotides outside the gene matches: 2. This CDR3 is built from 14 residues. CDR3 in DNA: TGTGCCAGCAGTTCCGGGACAGGGAACTATGGCTACACCTTC. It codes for CASSSGTGNYGYTF.

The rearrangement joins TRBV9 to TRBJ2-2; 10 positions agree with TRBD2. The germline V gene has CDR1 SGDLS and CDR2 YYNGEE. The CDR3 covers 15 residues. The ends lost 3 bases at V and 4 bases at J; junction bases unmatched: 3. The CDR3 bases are TGTGCCAGCAGCGATCTAGCGGGAGTCACCGGGGAGCTGTTTTTT. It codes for CASSDLAGVTGELFF.

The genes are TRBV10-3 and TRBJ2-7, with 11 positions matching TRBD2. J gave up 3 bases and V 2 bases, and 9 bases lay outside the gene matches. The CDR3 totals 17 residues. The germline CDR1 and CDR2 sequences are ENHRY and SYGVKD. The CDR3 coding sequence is TGTGCCATCAGTGAGCCGCGAACTAGCGGGAGCAACTACGAGCAGTACTTC. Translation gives CAISEPRTSGSNYEQYF.

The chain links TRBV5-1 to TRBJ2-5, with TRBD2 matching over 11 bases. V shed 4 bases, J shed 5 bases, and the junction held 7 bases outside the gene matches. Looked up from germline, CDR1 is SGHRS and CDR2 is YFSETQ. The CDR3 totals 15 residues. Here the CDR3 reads CASSLLAGGRETQYF. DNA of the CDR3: TGCGCCAGCAGCCTGTTAGCGGGAGGGCGGGAGACCCAGTACTTC.

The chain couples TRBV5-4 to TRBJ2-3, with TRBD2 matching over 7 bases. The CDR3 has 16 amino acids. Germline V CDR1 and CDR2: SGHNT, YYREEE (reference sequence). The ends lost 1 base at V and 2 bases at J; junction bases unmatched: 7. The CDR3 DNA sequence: TGTGCCAGCAGCTTGTTACTAGCGACTAACACAGATACGCAGTATTTT. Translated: CASSLLLATNTDTQYF.

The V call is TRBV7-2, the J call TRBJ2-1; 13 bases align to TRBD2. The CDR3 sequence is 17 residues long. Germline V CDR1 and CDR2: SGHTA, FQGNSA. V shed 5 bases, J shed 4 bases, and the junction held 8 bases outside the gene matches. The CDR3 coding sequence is TGTGCCAGCAGCGATCGGACTAGCGGGGGTTGGTACAATGAGCAGTTCTTC. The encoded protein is CASSDRTSGGWYNEQFF.

DNA of the CDR3: TGTGCCAGCAGCTTTGGTGGACTAGTCGGAAGGGAGGAGACCCAGTACTTC. This sequence encodes CASSFGGLVGREETQYF. The V call is TRBV5-4, the J call TRBJ2-5; 7 nucleotides match TRBD2. There are 17 residues in the CDR3. The V and J ends lost 2 bases and 5 bases, in that order; junction bases with no gene match: 15. The germline V gene encodes CDR1 SGHNT and CDR2 YYREEE (reference sequence).

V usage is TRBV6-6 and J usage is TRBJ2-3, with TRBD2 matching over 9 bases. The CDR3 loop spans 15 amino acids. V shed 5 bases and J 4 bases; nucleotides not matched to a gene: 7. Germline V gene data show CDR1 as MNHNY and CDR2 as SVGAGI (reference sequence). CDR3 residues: CASSILAGVADTQYF. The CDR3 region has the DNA TGTGCCAGCAGTATCTTAGCGGGAGTGGCAGATACGCAGTATTTT.

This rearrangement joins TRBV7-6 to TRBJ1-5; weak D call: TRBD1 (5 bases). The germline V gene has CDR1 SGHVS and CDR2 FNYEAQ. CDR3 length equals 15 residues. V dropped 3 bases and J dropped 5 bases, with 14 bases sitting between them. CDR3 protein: CASSLVQGWDQPQHF. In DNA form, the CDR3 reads TGTGCCAGCAGCTTGGTCCAGGGTTGGGATCAGCCCCAGCATTTT.

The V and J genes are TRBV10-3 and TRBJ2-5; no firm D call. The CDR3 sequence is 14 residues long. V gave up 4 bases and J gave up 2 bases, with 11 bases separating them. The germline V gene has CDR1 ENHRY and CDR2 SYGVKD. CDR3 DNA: TGTGCCATCAGTGGAATGCGGCAACAAGAGACCCAGTACTTC. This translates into CAISGMRQQETQYF.

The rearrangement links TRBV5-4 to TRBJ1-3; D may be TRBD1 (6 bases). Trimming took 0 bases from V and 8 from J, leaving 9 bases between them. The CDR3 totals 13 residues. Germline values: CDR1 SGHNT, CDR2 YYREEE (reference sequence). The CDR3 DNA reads TGTGCCAGCAGCTTGGCCGGGGGGCACACCATATATTTT. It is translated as CASSLAGGHTIYF.

The CDR3 loop reads CASSYRGGIQPQHF. Written as DNA, the CDR3 is TGTGCCAGCAGTTACAGAGGAGGGATTCAGCCCCAGCATTTT. V gene TRBV27 combines with J gene TRBJ1-5; D gene ambiguous. The CDR3 sequence is 14 residues long. Per germline, CDR1 MNHEY and CDR2 SMNVEV (reference sequence). The V gene lost 4 bases and the J gene lost 6 bases, with 13 bases spanning the gap.

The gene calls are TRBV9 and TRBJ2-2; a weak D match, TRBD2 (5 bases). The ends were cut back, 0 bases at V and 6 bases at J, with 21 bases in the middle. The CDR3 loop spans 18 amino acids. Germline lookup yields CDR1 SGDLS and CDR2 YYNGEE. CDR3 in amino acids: CASSVAGLALIGPGELFF. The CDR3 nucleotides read TGTGCCAGCAGCGTAGCTGGGCTAGCCCTCATCGGCCCCGGGGAGCTGTTTTTT.

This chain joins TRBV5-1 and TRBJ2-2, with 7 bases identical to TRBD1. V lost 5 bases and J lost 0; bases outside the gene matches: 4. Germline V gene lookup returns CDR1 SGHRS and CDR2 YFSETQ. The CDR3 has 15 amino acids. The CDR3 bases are TGCGCCAGCAGGGCGACAGGGCCGAACACCGGGGAGCTGTTTTTT. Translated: CASRATGPNTGELFF.

The CDR3 protein is CSVIVRAGEQFF. The CDR3 nucleotides read TGCAGCGTTATTGTGAGGGCGGGGGAGCAGTTCTTC. The chain carries TRBV29-1 and TRBJ2-1, with TRBD2 as a possible D gene (6 bases). V shed 5 bases and J shed 10 bases, with 15 bases lying between them. The CDR3 runs to 12 residues. CDR1 is SQVTM, CDR2 ANQGSEA, per germline.

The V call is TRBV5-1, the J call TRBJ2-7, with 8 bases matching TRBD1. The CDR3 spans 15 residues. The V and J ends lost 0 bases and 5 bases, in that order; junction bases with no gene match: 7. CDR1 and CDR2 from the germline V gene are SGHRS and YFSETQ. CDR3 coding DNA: TGCGCCAGCAGCTTGGTCGGACAGGGTGGCCACGAGCAGTACTTC. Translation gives CASSLVGQGGHEQYF.

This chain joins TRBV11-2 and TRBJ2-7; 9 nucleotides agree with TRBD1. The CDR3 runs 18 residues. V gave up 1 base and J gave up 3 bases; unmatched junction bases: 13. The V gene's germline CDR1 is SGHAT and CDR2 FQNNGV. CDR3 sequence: CASSLADRGASYGYEQYF. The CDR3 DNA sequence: TGTGCCAGCAGCTTAGCCGACAGGGGGGCGTCCTATGGCTACGAGCAGTACTTC.

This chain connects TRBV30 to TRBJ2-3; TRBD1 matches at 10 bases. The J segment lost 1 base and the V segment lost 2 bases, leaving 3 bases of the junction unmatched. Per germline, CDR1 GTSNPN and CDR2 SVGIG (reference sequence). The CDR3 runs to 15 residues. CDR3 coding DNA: TGTGCCTGGAGTTCCGGGACAGGGGGCACAGATACGCAGTATTTT. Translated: CAWSSGTGGTDTQYF.

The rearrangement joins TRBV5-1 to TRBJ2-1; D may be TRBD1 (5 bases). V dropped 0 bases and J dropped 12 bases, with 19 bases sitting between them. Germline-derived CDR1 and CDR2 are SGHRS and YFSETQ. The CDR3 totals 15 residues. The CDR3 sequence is CASSLASDSLRGQFF. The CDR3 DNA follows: TGCGCCAGCAGCTTGGCCAGTGATTCCTTAAGGGGGCAGTTCTTC.

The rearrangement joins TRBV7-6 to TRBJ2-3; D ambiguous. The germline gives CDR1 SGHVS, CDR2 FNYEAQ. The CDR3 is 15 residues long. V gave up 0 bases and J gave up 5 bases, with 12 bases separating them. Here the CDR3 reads CASSLAAGFGDTQYF. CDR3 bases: TGTGCCAGCAGCTTAGCGGCCGGGTTCGGAGATACGCAGTATTTT. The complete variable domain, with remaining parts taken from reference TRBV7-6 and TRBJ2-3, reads GAGVSQSPRYKVTKRGQDVALRCDPISGHVSLYWYRQALGQGPEFLTYFNYEAQQDKSGLPNDRFSAERPEGSISTLTIQRTEQRDSAMYRCASSLAAGFGDTQYFGPGTRLTVL.

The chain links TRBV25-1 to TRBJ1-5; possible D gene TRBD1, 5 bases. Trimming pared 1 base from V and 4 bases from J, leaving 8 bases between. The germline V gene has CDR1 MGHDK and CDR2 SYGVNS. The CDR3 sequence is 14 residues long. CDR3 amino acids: CASSEFGGNQPQHF. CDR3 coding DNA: TGTGCCAGCAGTGAATTCGGGGGGAATCAGCCCCAGCATTTT.

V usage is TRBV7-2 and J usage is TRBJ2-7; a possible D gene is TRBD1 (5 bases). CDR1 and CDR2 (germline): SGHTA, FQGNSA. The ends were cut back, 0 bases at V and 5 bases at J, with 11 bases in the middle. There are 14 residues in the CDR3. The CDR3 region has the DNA TGTGCCAGCAGCTTAGCGCCCAGGGTTAACGAGCAGTACTTC. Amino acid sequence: CASSLAPRVNEQYF. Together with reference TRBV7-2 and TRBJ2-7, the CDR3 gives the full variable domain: GAGVSQSPSNKVTEKGKDVELRCDPISGHTALYWYRQSLGQGLEFLIYFQGNSAPDKSGLPSDRFSAERTGGSVSTLTIQRTQQEDSAVYLCASSLAPRVNEQYFGPGTRLTVT.

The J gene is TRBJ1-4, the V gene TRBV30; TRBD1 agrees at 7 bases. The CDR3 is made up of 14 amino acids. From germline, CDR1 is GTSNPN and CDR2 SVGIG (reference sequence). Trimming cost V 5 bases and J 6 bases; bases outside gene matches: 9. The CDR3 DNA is TGTGCCTGGGCCCCAGGGGGGTTAGATGAAAAACTGTTTTTT. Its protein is CAWAPGGLDEKLFF.

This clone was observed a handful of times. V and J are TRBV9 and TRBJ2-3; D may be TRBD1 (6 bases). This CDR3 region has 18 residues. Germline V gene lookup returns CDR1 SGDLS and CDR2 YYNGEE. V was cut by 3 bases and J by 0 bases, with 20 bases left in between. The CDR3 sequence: CASSAGSGGVGSTDTQYF. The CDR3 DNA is TGTGCCAGCAGCGCCGGAAGTGGGGGCGTAGGTAGCACAGATACGCAGTATTTT.

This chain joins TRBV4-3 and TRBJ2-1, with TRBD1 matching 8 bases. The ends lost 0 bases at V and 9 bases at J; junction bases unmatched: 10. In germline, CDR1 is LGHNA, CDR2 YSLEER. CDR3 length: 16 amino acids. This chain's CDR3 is CASSQDLLGRGLEQFF. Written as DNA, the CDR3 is TGCGCCAGCAGCCAAGATTTATTGGGCAGGGGGCTTGAGCAGTTCTTC.

The CDR3 DNA reads as TGTGCCAGCAGTGGCCTAGCGGGGTTCTACGAGCAGTACTTC. This translates into CASSGLAGFYEQYF. The chain carries TRBV6-1 and TRBJ2-7, with 9 bases fitting TRBD2. Trimming took 4 bases from V and 3 from J; bases not matched to a gene: 4. The CDR3 sequence is 14 residues long. Germline values: CDR1 MNHNS, CDR2 SASEGT.